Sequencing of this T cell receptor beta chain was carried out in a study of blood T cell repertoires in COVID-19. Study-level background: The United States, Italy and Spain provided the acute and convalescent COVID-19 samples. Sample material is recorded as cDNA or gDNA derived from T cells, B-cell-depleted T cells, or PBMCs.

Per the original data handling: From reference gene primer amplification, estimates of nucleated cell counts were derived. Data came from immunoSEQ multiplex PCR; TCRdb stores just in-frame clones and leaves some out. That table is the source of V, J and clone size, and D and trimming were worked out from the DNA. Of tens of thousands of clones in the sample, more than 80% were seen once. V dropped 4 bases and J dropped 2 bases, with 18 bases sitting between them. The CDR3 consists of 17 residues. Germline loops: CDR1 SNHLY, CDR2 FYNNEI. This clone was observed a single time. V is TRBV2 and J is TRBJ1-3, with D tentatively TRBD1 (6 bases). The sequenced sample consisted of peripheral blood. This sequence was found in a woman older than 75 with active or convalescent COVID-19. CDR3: CASSVFSGQFPGNTIYF. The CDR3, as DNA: TGTGCCAGCAGTGTTTTCTCCGGACAGTTTCCTGGAAACACCATATATTTT. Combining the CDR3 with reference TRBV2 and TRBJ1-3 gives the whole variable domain EPEVTQTPSHQVTQMGQEVILRCVPISNHLYFYWYRQILGQKVEFLVSFYNNEISEKSEIFDDQFSVERPDGSNFTLKIRSTKLEDSAMYFCASSVFSGQFPGNTIYFGEGSWLTVV.